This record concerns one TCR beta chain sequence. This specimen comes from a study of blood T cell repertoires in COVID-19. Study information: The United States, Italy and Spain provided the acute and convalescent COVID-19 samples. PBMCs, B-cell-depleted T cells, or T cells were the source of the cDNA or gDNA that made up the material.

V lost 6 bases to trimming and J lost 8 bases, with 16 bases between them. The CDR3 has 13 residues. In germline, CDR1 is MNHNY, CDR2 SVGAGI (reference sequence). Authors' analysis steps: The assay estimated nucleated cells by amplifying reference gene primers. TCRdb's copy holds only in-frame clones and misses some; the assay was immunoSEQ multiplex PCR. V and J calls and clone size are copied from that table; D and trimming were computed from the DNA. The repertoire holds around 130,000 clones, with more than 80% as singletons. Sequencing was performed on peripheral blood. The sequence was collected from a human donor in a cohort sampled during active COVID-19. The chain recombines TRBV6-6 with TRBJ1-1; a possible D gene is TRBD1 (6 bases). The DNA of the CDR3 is TGTGCCAGCAGCCCCGGGACAACCTGGGAAGCTTTCTTT. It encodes CASSPGTTWEAFF.